These 2 T cell receptor beta chains were sequenced from one sample in a study of cytomegalovirus exposure and HLA in healthy donors. Both 60 Vbeta primers and 13 Jbeta primers went into the PCR. Profiled with immunoSEQ multiplex PCR; TCRdb holds only in-frame clones, not every one. The sample has about 250,000 clones, about nine tenths seen once. Material: PBMCs. All receptors derive from a girl aged 2-10 years in good health and CMV-seronegative.

This chain connects TRBV19 to TRBJ2-1; 11 bases fit TRBD2. With V trimmed by 3 bases and J by 1 base, 8 bases remained unmatched. From germline, CDR1 is LNHDA and CDR2 SQIVND (reference sequence). CDR3 size: 18 residues. Written as DNA, the CDR3 is TGTGCCAGTAGTATCCCCGGGGTAGCGGGAGGGTCCTACAATGAGCAGTTCTTC. It yields the protein CASSIPGVAGGSYNEQFF.

The chain is built from TRBV19 and TRBJ2-6; no firm D call. The germline CDR1 and CDR2 sequences are LNHDA and SQIVND (reference sequence). CDR3 length equals 14 residues. Trimming shortened V by 7 bases and J by 2 bases, and 9 bases separated the two germline ends. The CDR3 reads CASIAVAGANVLTF. CDR3 sequence (DNA): TGTGCCAGTATTGCAGTGGCTGGGGCCAACGTCCTGACTTTC.